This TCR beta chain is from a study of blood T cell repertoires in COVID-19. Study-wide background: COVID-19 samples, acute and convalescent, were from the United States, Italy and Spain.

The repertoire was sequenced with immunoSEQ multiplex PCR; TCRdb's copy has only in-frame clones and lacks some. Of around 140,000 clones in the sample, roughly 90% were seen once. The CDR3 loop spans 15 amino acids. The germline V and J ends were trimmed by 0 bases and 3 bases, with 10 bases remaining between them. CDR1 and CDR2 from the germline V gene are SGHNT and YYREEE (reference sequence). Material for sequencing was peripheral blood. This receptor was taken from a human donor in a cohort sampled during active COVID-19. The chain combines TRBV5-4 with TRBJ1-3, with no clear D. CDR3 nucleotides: TGTGCCAGCAGCTTGGCCGGCGGTAGTGGAAACACCATATATTTT. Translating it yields CASSLAGGSGNTIYF.